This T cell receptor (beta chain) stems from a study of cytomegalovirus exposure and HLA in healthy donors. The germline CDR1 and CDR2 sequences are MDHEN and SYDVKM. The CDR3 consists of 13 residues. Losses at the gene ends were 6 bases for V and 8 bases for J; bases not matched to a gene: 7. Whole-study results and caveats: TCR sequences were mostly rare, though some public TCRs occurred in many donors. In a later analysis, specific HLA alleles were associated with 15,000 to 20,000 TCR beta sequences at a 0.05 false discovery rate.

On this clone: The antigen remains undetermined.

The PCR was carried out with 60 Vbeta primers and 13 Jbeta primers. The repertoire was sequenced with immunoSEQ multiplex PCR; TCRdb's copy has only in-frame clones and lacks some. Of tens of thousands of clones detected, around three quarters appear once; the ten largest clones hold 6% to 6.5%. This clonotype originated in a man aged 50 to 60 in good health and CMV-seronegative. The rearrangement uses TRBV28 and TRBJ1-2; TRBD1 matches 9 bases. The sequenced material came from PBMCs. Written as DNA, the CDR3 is TGTGCCAGCAGCCTCCCGGACAGGGGCGGCTACACCTTC. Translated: CASSLPDRGGYTF.